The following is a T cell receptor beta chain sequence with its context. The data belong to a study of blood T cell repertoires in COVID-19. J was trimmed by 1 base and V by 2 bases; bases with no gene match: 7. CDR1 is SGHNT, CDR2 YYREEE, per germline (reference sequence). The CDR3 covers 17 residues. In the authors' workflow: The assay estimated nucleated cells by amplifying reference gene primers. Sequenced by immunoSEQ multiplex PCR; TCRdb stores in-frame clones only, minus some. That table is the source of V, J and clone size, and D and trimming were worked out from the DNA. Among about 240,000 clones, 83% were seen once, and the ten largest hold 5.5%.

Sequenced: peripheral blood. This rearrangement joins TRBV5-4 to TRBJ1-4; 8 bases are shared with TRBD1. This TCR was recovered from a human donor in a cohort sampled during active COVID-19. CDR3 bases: TGTGCCAGCAGCTTCGGACAGGGCGGAGGAACTAATGAAAAACTGTTTTTT. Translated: CASSFGQGGGTNEKLFF.